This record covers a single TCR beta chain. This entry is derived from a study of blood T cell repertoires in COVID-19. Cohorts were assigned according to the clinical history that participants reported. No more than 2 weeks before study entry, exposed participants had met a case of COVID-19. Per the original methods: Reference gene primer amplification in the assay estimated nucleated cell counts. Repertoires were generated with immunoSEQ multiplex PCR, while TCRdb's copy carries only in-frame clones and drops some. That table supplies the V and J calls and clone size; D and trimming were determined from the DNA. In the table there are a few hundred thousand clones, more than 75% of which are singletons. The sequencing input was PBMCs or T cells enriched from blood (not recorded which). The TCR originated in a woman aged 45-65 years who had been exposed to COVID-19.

The CDR3 nucleotides are TGTGCCAGCAGCGTAGTGGCCAGCGGCTATGGCTACACCTTC. Translating gives CASSVVASGYGYTF. J is TRBJ1-2 and V is TRBV9; D gene unclear. V was clipped by 0 bases and J by 4 bases, with 10 bases between them. This CDR3 region has 14 residues. The V gene's germline CDR1 is SGDLS and CDR2 YYNGEE.